Here is one TCR beta chain with its context. Its matching antigen is unknown. These data are taken from a study of cytomegalovirus exposure and HLA in healthy donors. Points from the study as a whole: With later analysis, a missense DCLRE1C variant became linked to TCR beta V- and J-gene trimming. Rates of TCR association differed by HLA locus in a later analysis, with DRB1 highest and HLA-C lowest.

CDR1 and CDR2 from the germline V gene are SQVTM and ANQGSEA. The CDR3 sequence is 11 residues long. The V end was cut by 6 bases, the J end by 4 bases, with 9 bases between. The PCR ran on 60 Vbeta and 13 Jbeta primers. Sequencing was performed with immunoSEQ multiplex PCR; in TCRdb, only in-frame clones are kept and a portion is missing. In all, the sample yields fewer than 75,000 clones. Specimen: PBMCs. V and J are TRBV29-1 and TRBJ1-1; D remains ambiguous. The TCR sequence derives from a boy aged 10-17 years in good health and CMV-seronegative. CDR3 region: CSVPGGTEAFF. For the CDR3, the DNA is TGCAGCGTCCCAGGTGGCACTGAAGCTTTCTTT.